This TCR beta chain came from a study of blood T cell repertoires in COVID-19. On the study more broadly: Sample material is recorded as cDNA or gDNA derived from T cells, B-cell-depleted T cells, or PBMCs.

The CDR3 is 13 amino acids. Germline V gene sequence: CDR1 LNHDA, CDR2 SQIVND (reference sequence). The V gene lost 4 bases and the J gene lost 5 bases, with 11 bases spanning the gap. Per the authors' pipeline: Scientists estimated how many nucleated cells there were by amplifying reference gene primers. Libraries were prepared by immunoSEQ multiplex PCR; TCRdb keeps only in-frame clonotypes and omits some of them. V, J and clone size were drawn from that table, and D and trimming were deduced from the DNA. This sample yields a few hundred thousand clones, of which over 85% are seen a single time; almost 9.5% belongs to the top ten. Remarks on this clone: This sample includes further DNA sequences coding for the same CDR3.

V gene TRBV19 combines with J gene TRBJ1-1, with D possibly TRBD1 on 5 matching bases. The specimen sequenced was PBMCs or T cells enriched from blood (not recorded which). This TCR derives from a woman in her twenties or thirties who had recovered from COVID-19. CDR3 residues: CASSTQGGTEAFF. Here the CDR3 DNA reads TGTGCCAGTAGTACCCAGGGAGGTACTGAAGCTTTCTTT.